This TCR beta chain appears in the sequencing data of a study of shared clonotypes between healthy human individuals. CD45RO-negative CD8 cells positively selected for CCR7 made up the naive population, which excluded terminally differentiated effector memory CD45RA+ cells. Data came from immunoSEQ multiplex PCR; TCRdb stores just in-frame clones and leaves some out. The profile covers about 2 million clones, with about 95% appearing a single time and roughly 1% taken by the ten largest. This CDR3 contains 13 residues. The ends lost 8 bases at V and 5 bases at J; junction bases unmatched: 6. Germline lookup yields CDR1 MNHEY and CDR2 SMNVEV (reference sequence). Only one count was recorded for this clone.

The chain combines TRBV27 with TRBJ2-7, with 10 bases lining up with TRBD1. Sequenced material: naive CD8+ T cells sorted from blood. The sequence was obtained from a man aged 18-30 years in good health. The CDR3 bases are TGTGCCAGCGGGGGGGACAGGGGAGACGAGCAGTACTTC. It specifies CASGGDRGDEQYF.